Below, 17 T cell receptor beta chains from the same sample are listed, as sequenced in a study of cytomegalovirus exposure and HLA in healthy donors. The study ran its PCR with 60 Vbeta and 13 Jbeta primers. Assay used: immunoSEQ multiplex PCR; TCRdb lists only in-frame clones, some missing. The sample consists of more than 150,000 clones, around 80% of them appearing once. Sequencing was performed on PBMCs. Receptors were obtained from a middle-aged woman in good health and CMV-seropositive.

The chain links TRBV7-9 to TRBJ1-6, with a possible D match to TRBD1 (5 bases). CDR3 length equals 16 residues. The germline gives CDR1 SEHNR, CDR2 FQNEAQ (reference sequence). Trimming shortened V by 3 bases and J by 1 base, and 10 bases separated the two germline ends. The CDR3 nucleotides are TGTGCCAGCAGCTTTGGGGGGAGGTCCTATAATTCACCCCTCCACTTT. This translates into CASSFGGRSYNSPLHF.

V and J are TRBV19 and TRBJ1-2; 8 nucleotides agree with TRBD1. There are 13 residues in the CDR3. After removal of 6 bases from V and 6 bases from J, the junction contained 6 bases not matched to a gene. CDR1 and CDR2 from the germline V gene are LNHDA and SQIVND (reference sequence). This CDR3 reads CASRQTGQDGYTF. The CDR3, as DNA: TGTGCCAGTAGACAAACGGGACAGGATGGCTACACCTTC.

The V call is TRBV7-2, the J call TRBJ2-7; 7 positions agree with TRBD1. V was clipped by 1 base and J by 3 bases; unmatched bases: 3. Germline CDR1 reads SGHTA; CDR2 reads FQGNSA. CDR3 length equals 14 residues. The CDR3 is CASSLGTGRYEQYF. The CDR3 DNA is TGTGCCAGCAGCTTAGGGACAGGCCGCTACGAGCAGTACTTC.

The chain couples TRBV5-4 to TRBJ1-1; 12 nucleotides line up with TRBD1. Germline values: CDR1 SGHNT, CDR2 YYREEE (reference sequence). This CDR3 is 13 amino acids long. Unmatched junction bases numbered 4, after V lost 3 bases and J lost 10 bases. CDR3: CASSWDRGLSAFF. CDR3 DNA sequence: TGTGCCAGCAGCTGGGACAGGGGGCTTTCAGCTTTCTTT.

The rearrangement uses TRBV6-4 and TRBJ1-1, with D uncertain. The CDR3 covers 13 residues. Deletions cut 3 bases from V and 2 bases from J, with 7 bases between. The germline V gene has CDR1 MRHNA and CDR2 SNTAGT. The CDR3 DNA sequence: TGTGCCAGCAGTGAACAAATAAACACTGAAGCTTTCTTT. It is translated as CASSEQINTEAFF.

This rearrangement joins TRBV30 to TRBJ1-2, with TRBD1 matching over 7 bases. CDR3 length: 12 amino acids. Germline V lookup: CDR1 GTSNPN, CDR2 SVGIG (reference sequence). J was trimmed by 4 bases and V by 5 bases; bases with no gene match: 4. This CDR3 reads CAWYRGGYGYTF. CDR3 DNA sequence: TGTGCCTGGTACAGGGGCGGCTATGGCTACACCTTC.

V and J are TRBV7-8 and TRBJ1-3, with D possibly being TRBD1 (6 bases). Germline CDR1 and CDR2: SGHVS and FQNEAQ. V shed 5 bases and J shed 2 bases, with 13 bases lying between them. This CDR3 spans 15 amino acids. As DNA, the CDR3 is TGTGCCAGCAGCGGGGGCAGGGGTACTGGAAACACCATATATTTT. Protein product: CASSGGRGTGNTIYF.

The V and J genes are TRBV5-1 and TRBJ1-4; TRBD1 might be the D (6 bases). V shed 4 bases and J shed 8 bases, with 15 bases lying between them. This CDR3 contains 14 residues. Germline V CDR1 and CDR2: SGHRS, YFSETQ. Written as DNA, the CDR3 is TGCGCCAGCAGCCCAACAGGGATGGTGGAAAAACTGTTTTTT. Translating gives CASSPTGMVEKLFF.

V and J are TRBV2 and TRBJ1-6; D possibly corresponds to TRBD1 (6 bases). The CDR3 spans 14 residues. In germline, CDR1 is SNHLY, CDR2 FYNNEI. The V end lost 6 bases, the J end lost 7 bases, and 13 bases lay between the germline ends. The DNA for the CDR3 is TGTGCCAGCAGCCTCGGACAGTGGAATTCACCCCTCCACTTT. It codes for CASSLGQWNSPLHF.

The V call is TRBV4-1, the J call TRBJ1-2, with 8 bases aligning to TRBD1. Germline V lookup: CDR1 MGHRA, CDR2 YSYEKL. J was trimmed by 3 bases and V by 5 bases; bases with no gene match: 11. The CDR3 totals 16 residues. The CDR3 nucleotides read TGCGCCAGCAGCGTAGGACAGGGCTTGGGGGACTATGGCTACACCTTC. It codes for CASSVGQGLGDYGYTF.

The V gene is TRBV28, the J gene TRBJ1-4; a weak D match, TRBD1 (5 bases). The CDR3 has 15 residues. V shed 6 bases and J shed 8 bases, with 19 bases lying between them. Germline CDR1 reads MDHEN; CDR2 reads SYDVKM. The CDR3 spells CASRGDLGPGEKLFF. The CDR3 nucleotides are TGTGCCAGCAGAGGGGATCTGGGCCCCGGAGAAAAACTGTTTTTT. The variable domain in full, with the rest retrieved from reference TRBV28 and TRBJ1-4, is DVKVTQSSRYLVKRTGEKVFLECVQDMDHENMFWYRQDPGLGLRLIYFSYDVKMKEKGDIPEGYSVSREKKERFSLILESASTNQTSMYLCASRGDLGPGEKLFFGSGTQLSVL.

The chain uses TRBV27 and TRBJ2-3, with D maybe TRBD2 (5 bases). Germline V gene data show CDR1 as MNHEY and CDR2 as SMNVEV (reference sequence). The CDR3 has 15 residues. Trimming pared 2 bases from V and 0 bases from J, leaving 9 bases between. The CDR3 spells CASSLTGRSTDTQYF. CDR3 nucleotide sequence: TGTGCCAGCAGTTTAACGGGGAGAAGCACAGATACGCAGTATTTT.

The chain joins TRBV7-9 to TRBJ2-7; D gene unclear. From germline, CDR1 is SEHNR and CDR2 FQNEAQ (reference sequence). Trimming pared 2 bases from V and 2 bases from J, leaving 7 bases between. The CDR3 is made up of 13 amino acids. The CDR3 nucleotides are TGTGCCAGCAGCTTAAATATCCCCTACGAGCAGTACTTC. This gives the protein CASSLNIPYEQYF.

The chain carries TRBV27 and TRBJ2-2; D perhaps matches TRBD1 (5 bases). Trimming cost V 4 bases and J 0 bases, with 15 bases left between them. CDR1 is MNHEY, CDR2 SMNVEV, per germline (reference sequence). This CDR3 contains 17 residues. The DNA for the CDR3 is TGTGCCAGCAGTTCCGCCCTGCAGGGTCCGAACACCGGGGAGCTGTTTTTT. Encoded protein: CASSSALQGPNTGELFF.

V gene TRBV6-6 combines with J gene TRBJ1-1; 9 bases fit TRBD1. This CDR3 comprises 15 residues. V shed 5 bases, J shed 1 base, and the junction held 5 bases outside the gene matches. Germline V gives CDR1 MNHNY, CDR2 SVGAGI (reference sequence). This CDR3 reads CASSTLGQGNTEAFF. CDR3 bases: TGTGCCAGCAGTACGTTGGGACAGGGGAACACTGAAGCTTTCTTT.

The chain is built from TRBV5-1 and TRBJ2-1, with 7 bases lining up with TRBD1. The J segment lost 5 bases and the V segment lost 4 bases, leaving 3 bases of the junction unmatched. The CDR3 length is 13 residues. Germline V gives CDR1 SGHRS, CDR2 YFSETQ. The CDR3 bases are TGCGCCAGCAGCATGGGACAGAACAATGAGCAGTTCTTC. The encoded protein is CASSMGQNNEQFF.

The chain joins TRBV9 to TRBJ2-3; D ambiguous. Trimming left V 0 bases short and J 4 bases short, with 9 bases between. The CDR3 length is 14 residues. Looked up from germline, CDR1 is SGDLS and CDR2 is YYNGEE. CDR3 sequence (DNA): TGTGCCAGCAGCGTAGTGGCTGCCTCAGATACGCAGTATTTT. It yields the protein CASSVVAASDTQYF.